These T cell receptor beta chains were read from a single sample in a study of blood T cell repertoires in COVID-19. TCRdb's copy holds only in-frame clones and misses some; the assay was immunoSEQ multiplex PCR. The sample contains 200,000 or so clones, around four fifths of which appear only once. Sequenced: peripheral blood. The receptors were sampled from an elderly woman with COVID-19, enrolled during active disease. CDR3s include the opening cysteine and the closing phenylalanine or tryptophan. The D gene is left open where the match is weak. A row's size may be missing; if present it is once, few, many or a size class.

NA | TRBJ1-3 | NA | TRBV28 | TGTGCCAGCAGTTTACGGGGGTCCTCTGGAAACACCATATATTTT | CASSLRGSSGNTIYF
NA | TRBJ1-1 | NA | TRBV6-6 | TGTGCCAGCAGTCCAATCCCGGGACAACTCAGCACTGAAGCTTTCTTT | CASSPIPGQLSTEAFF
NA | TRBJ2-5 | NA | TRBV7-8 | TGTGCCAGCAGCTTAGCGCTAGGTGACCAAGAGACCCAGTACTTC | CASSLALGDQETQYF
NA | TRBJ2-5 | NA | TRBV18 | TGTGCCAGCTCACCACTCGGGGAGACCCAGTACTTC | CASSPLGETQYF
NA | TRBJ2-3 | NA | TRBV5-1 | TGCGCCAGCAGCTTGGCGACTAACACAGATACGCAGTATTTT | CASSLATNTDTQYF
NA | TRBJ1-5 | NA | TRBV2 | TGTGCCAGCAGTTGGGGGGGGAATAGCAATCAGCCCCAGCATTTT | CASSWGGNSNQPQHF
TRBD2 | TRBJ2-5 | NA | TRBV3-1/TRBV3-2 | TGTGCCAGCAGCCAAGGGACTAGAAAAGAGACCCAGTACTTC | CASSQGTRKETQYF
NA | TRBJ1-1 | NA | TRBV13 | TGTGCCAGCAGCTTAATCAAAGGGAGGGGCTTGAACACTGAAGCTTTCTTT | CASSLIKGRGLNTEAFF
TRBD1 | TRBJ1-6 | NA | TRBV11-3 | TGTGCCAGCGCCCCAGACCAGGGACAGGGAATTTCACCCCTCCACTTT | CASAPDQGQGISPLHF
TRBD2 | TRBJ2-3 | NA | TRBV5-1 | TGCGCCAGCAGCTCAGGACTAGCGGGGGGCCTCGCAGATTTT | CASSSGLAGGLADF
NA | TRBJ1-4 | NA | TRBV28 | TGTGCCAGCAGTCGACCCGGGAGTGGAGTCGAAAAACTGTTTTTT | CASSRPGSGVEKLFF
NA | TRBJ2-2 | NA | TRBV27 | TGTGCCAGCAGTTTCCAAAACACCGGGGAGCTGTTTTTT | CASSFQNTGELFF
TRBD1 | TRBJ2-2 | NA | TRBV5-4 | TGTGCCAGCAGCATGGGCGGGACAGGACTCACCGGGGAGCTGTTTTTT | CASSMGGTGLTGELFF
NA | TRBJ1-1 | few | TRBV2 | TGTGCCAGCAAAAAGGGCTGGCAGGGTGACACTGAAGCTTTCTTT | CASKKGWQGDTEAFF
NA | TRBJ1-2 | NA | TRBV6-2/TRBV6-3 | TGTGCCAGCAGTTACTCAAAGGTCACGAGTAGCGTGTTC | CASSYSKVTSSVF
NA | TRBJ1-5 | NA | TRBV6-5 | TGTGCCAGCAGGTCCGGGGGGCTCGGCAATCAGCCCCAGCATTTT | CASRSGGLGNQPQHF
NA | TRBJ2-3 | once | TRBV28 | TGTGCCAGCAGCGAACATAGCACAGATACGCAGTATTTT | CASSEHSTDTQYF
NA | TRBJ2-3 | NA | TRBV6-2/TRBV6-3 | TGTGCCAGCAGTCGAGCAGATACGCAGTATTTT | CASSRADTQYF
NA | TRBJ2-3 | NA | TRBV28 | TGTGCCAGCAGTTTTGAATGGGGCCCAGATACGCAGTATTTT | CASSFEWGPDTQYF
TRBD1 | TRBJ1-1 | NA | TRBV28 | TGTGCCAGCTCGATCTTTCGGGGGACAGCTATGATAGAGGCTTTCTTT | CASSIFRGTAMIEAFF
TRBD1 | TRBJ2-1 | NA | TRBV6-5 | TGTGCCAGCAGTTACTCGACAGGGGGTCTTTACAATGAGCAGTTCTTC | CASSYSTGGLYNEQFF
NA | TRBJ1-3 | NA | TRBV18 | TGTGCCACGGGGGGTGCCGGATCTGGAAACACCATATATTTT | CATGGAGSGNTIYF